This T cell receptor (beta chain) derives from a study of post-analysis software for immune sequencing data. Study as a whole: Patients with relapsing-remitting, secondary progressive and progressive-relapsing multiple sclerosis courses were all represented. Study-wide results and caveats: Patients had higher frequencies than controls of roughly 5 TRBV segments, including TRBV5-6, TRBV5-1 and TRBV20-1. Strong co-clustering by F measure was seen for same-batch samples.

In regard to this clonotype: Its antigen is not known.

V lost 1 base and J 0 bases, leaving 7 bases between the germline ends. The germline V gene has CDR1 LGHNA and CDR2 YNFKEQ. The CDR3 contains 14 residues. Unique molecular identifiers were carried by the TCR beta cDNA libraries. Yield was some 540,000 cDNA molecules from around 1 to 9.1 million T cells. One entry per CDR3 protein results from TCRdb running MiXCR on the PCR reads. The sample shows roughly 620,000 distinct CDR3 sequences, around 47% of them seen only once. Sequenced material: blood. The receptor comes from a girl aged 10-17 years with multiple sclerosis. The chain links TRBV4-2 to TRBJ2-7; no firm D call. Written as DNA, the CDR3 is TGTGCCAGCAGCCAAGGGTTTGACTCCTACGAGCAGTACTTC. Translated: CASSQGFDSYEQYF.